A selection of T cell receptor beta chains follows, all from one sample in a study of T cell responses to AZD1222 COVID-19 vaccine. Method: immunoSEQ multiplex PCR; TCRdb's copy keeps in-frame clones and lacks some. The sample yields about 160,000 clones, under 95% seen once. This sample comprised peripheral blood, obtained 28 days after the second AZD1222 dose. The receptors originated from an adult who received the AZD1222 COVID-19 vaccine. CDR3s include the opening cysteine and the closing phenylalanine or tryptophan. A D gene is named only where the DNA matches it firmly. Size is omitted from some rows. Given values are once, few, many or a class for expanded clones.

TGTGCCACCAGCGCCGGGGGCAGGGGTTTACCTGGGGCCAACGTCCTGACTTTC	CATSAGGRGLPGANVLTF	TRBV24-1	18	TRBJ2-6	NA	NA
TGTGCCAGCAGTTACGACGGTGCAAGCCCCGGGACCCCTTTCCACTACGAGCAGTACTTC	CASSYDGASPGTPFHYEQYF	TRBV6-2/TRBV6-3	20	TRBJ2-7	NA	NA
TGTGCCAGCAGCGATCCCAGCGGGACGTCCTACGAGCAGTACTTC	CASSDPSGTSYEQYF	TRBV6-5	15	TRBJ2-7	TRBD2	NA
TGTGCCAGCAGCCTGGGGGATGCTGGGGGGGCTTTCACTGAAGCTTTCTTT	CASSLGDAGGAFTEAFF	TRBV5-6	17	TRBJ1-1	NA	NA
TGTGCCATCGAGCGGGAGAGGGCAGATACGCAGTATTTT	CAIERERADTQYF	TRBV28	13	TRBJ2-3	TRBD2	NA
TGTGCCAGCAGCTTATGGACAGGGGTGCAGGGTGGCTACACCTTC	CASSLWTGVQGGYTF	TRBV7-8	15	TRBJ1-2	TRBD1	NA
TGTGCCTGGCGAGACCCGGTGGGCGGCTACACCTTC	CAWRDPVGGYTF	TRBV30	12	TRBJ1-2	NA	NA
TGTGCCAGCAGCCAAACTGAGACAGTTTACGAGCAGTACTTC	CASSQTETVYEQYF	TRBV3-1/TRBV3-2	14	TRBJ2-7	NA	NA
TGTGCCAGTAGTATAGGGGGCACAGATACGCAGTATTTT	CASSIGGTDTQYF	TRBV19	13	TRBJ2-3	NA	NA
TGTGCCAGCACTGCAGGGGGAGGGTATGGCTACACCTTC	CASTAGGGYGYTF	TRBV27	13	TRBJ1-2	TRBD1	NA
TGTGCCAGCGGGACAGGGGCCCAAGAGACCCAGTACTTC	CASGTGAQETQYF	TRBV2	13	TRBJ2-5	TRBD1	NA
TGTGCCAGTAGTAGGTCGTCGGGGCCTAATGAAAAACTGTTTTTT	CASSRSSGPNEKLFF	TRBV19	15	TRBJ1-4	NA	NA
TGTGCCAGCACCGGGGGGACTGAAGCTTTCTTT	CASTGGTEAFF	TRBV7-9	11	TRBJ1-1	NA	NA
TGTGCCAGCAGCTTAGGACAGACCACTGAAGCTTTCTTT	CASSLGQTTEAFF	TRBV7-3	13	TRBJ1-1	NA	NA
TGTGCCAGCAGGGGGACAGACAATTCACCCCTCCACTTT	CASRGTDNSPLHF	TRBV5-4	13	TRBJ1-6	TRBD1	NA
TGTGCCAGCAGCTTAGGGACAGGGGTATACGAGCAGTACTTC	CASSLGTGVYEQYF	TRBV7-6	14	TRBJ2-7	TRBD1	NA
TGTGCCAGAAGCTTGGTCCGGACGAATAGCAATCAGCCCCAGCATTTT	CARSLVRTNSNQPQHF	TRBV5-3	16	TRBJ1-5	NA	NA
TGTGCCAGCGGTAGGGGGAATGGCTACACCTTC	CASGRGNGYTF	TRBV28	11	TRBJ1-2	NA	NA
TGTGCCAGCAGCCAATCGGTAGCAACTAATGAAAAACTGTTTTTT	CASSQSVATNEKLFF	TRBV3-1/TRBV3-2	15	TRBJ1-4	NA	once
TGTGCCAGCAGCCAAGGTGGGGTGTCGGCGGACCGGAACACTGAAGCTTTCTTT	CASSQGGVSADRNTEAFF	TRBV3-1/TRBV3-2	18	TRBJ1-1	NA	NA
TGCGCCAGCAGCTGGGACAGCTATGGCTACACCTTC	CASSWDSYGYTF	TRBV5-1	12	TRBJ1-2	TRBD1	once
TGTGCCAGCAGTTTATGGGGGACAGGTGATTCAGATACGCAGTATTTT	CASSLWGTGDSDTQYF	TRBV28	16	TRBJ2-3	TRBD1	NA
TGCGCCAGCAGTCGCGGCCTATCGGGTGGCTACACCTTC	CASSRGLSGGYTF	TRBV10-1	13	TRBJ1-2	NA	NA
TGTGCCAGCAGCCGGGGGTGGGGGGAGCTGTTTTTT	CASSRGWGELFF	TRBV6-2/TRBV6-3	12	TRBJ2-2	NA	NA
TGTGCCAGCGTTCCCGGGATCGTTGACAGGGGGAGACAGCCCCAGCATTTT	CASVPGIVDRGRQPQHF	TRBV28	17	TRBJ1-5	TRBD1	NA
TGTGCCAGCAGTTATCGACAGGGGGCTTATCAGCCCCAGCATTTT	CASSYRQGAYQPQHF	TRBV6-5	15	TRBJ1-5	TRBD1	once